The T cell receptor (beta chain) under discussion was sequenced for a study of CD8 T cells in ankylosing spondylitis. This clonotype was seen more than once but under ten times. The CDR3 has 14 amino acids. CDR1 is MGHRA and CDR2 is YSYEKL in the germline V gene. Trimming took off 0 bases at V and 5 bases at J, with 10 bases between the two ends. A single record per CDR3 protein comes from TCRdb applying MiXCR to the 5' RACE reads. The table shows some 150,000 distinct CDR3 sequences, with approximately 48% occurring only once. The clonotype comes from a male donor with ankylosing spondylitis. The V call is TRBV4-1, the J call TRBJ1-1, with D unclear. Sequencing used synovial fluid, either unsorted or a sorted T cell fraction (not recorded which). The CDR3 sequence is CASSQEYTGTEAFF. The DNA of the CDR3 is TGCGCCAGCAGCCAAGAATATACGGGGACTGAAGCTTTCTTT.